Each of the 7 T cell receptor beta chains below was sequenced from the same sample in a study of T-cell memory formation after mild COVID-19. TCRdb called the 5' RACE reads again in MiXCR, with one record for every CDR3 protein. The sample lists 7,000 to 7,500 distinct CDR3 sequences; approximately 32% were seen once. What was sequenced was PBMCs or a T cell subset sorted from them (not recorded which). The receptor source for this set is an adult woman who had mild COVID-19 (a few samples of this study predate the infection). Cell type and time point are not known.

This clonotype is medium-sized within its sample. The rearrangement uses TRBV28 and TRBJ2-7, with 13 positions matching TRBD2. The CDR3 has 18 amino acids. The V gene end was trimmed by 0 bases and the J gene end by 0 bases; junction bases not matched to a gene: 5. Germline V gene lookup returns CDR1 MDHEN and CDR2 SYDVKM. CDR3 in amino acids: CASSLWTGLAGSSYEQYF. In nucleotides, the CDR3 is TGTGCCAGCAGTTTATGGACGGGACTAGCGGGGAGCTCCTACGAGCAGTACTTC.

Many counts were recorded for this clonotype. The chain carries TRBV15 and TRBJ2-1, with D possibly being TRBD2 (6 bases). This CDR3 is built from 13 residues. Trimming pared 4 bases from V and 8 bases from J, leaving 12 bases between. In germline, CDR1 is LNHNV, CDR2 YYDKDF (reference sequence). The CDR3: CATSIDGGDEQFF. The CDR3 DNA is TGTGCCACCAGCATAGATGGCGGGGATGAGCAGTTCTTC. The full variable domain, with the rest looked up from reference TRBV15 and TRBJ2-1, is DAMVIQNPRYQVTQFGKPVTLSCSQTLNHNVMYWYQQKSSQAPKLLFHYYDKDFNNEADTPDNFQSRRPNTSFCFLDIRSPGLGDTAMYLCATSIDGGDEQFFGPGTRLTVL.

J is TRBJ2-5 and V is TRBV7-2; TRBD1 might be the D (5 bases). Germline V gene sequence: CDR1 SGHTA, CDR2 FQGNSA. This CDR3 is 13 amino acids long. Trimming took 3 bases from V and 5 from J, leaving 10 bases between them. The CDR3 DNA sequence: TGTGCCAGCAGCTTCAGGGCTGAGGAGACCCAGTACTTC. It specifies CASSFRAEETQYF.

This clonotype was observed at least ten times. CDR3 nucleotide sequence: TGTGCCAGCAGTGACTCGACAGGGGCTGGGGCCAACGTCCTGACTTTC. It is translated as CASSDSTGAGANVLTF. V and J are TRBV6-4 and TRBJ2-6, with TRBD1 identical over 8 bases. V shed 0 bases and J 2 bases; nucleotides not matched to a gene: 0. The CDR3 is 16 amino acids. Germline V gene lookup returns CDR1 MRHNA and CDR2 SNTAGT.

The V gene is TRBV20-1, the J gene TRBJ2-7; D gene ambiguous. Trimming stripped 1 base from V and 1 base from J, with 8 bases between. The CDR3 runs to 13 residues. Germline CDR1 DFQATT, CDR2 SNEGSKA (reference sequence). In nucleotides, the CDR3 is TGCAGTGCTAGAGGGGCCAGTTCCTACGAGCAGTACTTC. It codes for CSARGASSYEQYF.

This clonotype was observed at least ten times. The J gene is TRBJ1-1, the V gene TRBV29-1; D is undetermined. The CDR3 runs to 15 residues. Trimming took 3 bases from V and 0 from J, leaving 14 bases between them. Germline CDR1 is SQVTM and CDR2 is ANQGSEA. DNA of the CDR3: TGCAGCGTTGACCCTCATTTAATCATGAACACTGAAGCTTTCTTT. The encoded protein is CSVDPHLIMNTEAFF. Supplemented by reference TRBV29-1 and TRBJ1-1, the full variable domain reads SAVISQKPSRDICQRGTSLTIQCQVDSQVTMMFWYRQQPGQSLTLIATANQGSEATYESGFVIDKFPISRPNLTFSTLTVSNMSPEDSSIYLCSVDPHLIMNTEAFFGQGTRLTVV.

This clonotype was seen at least ten times. The V and J genes are TRBV4-1 and TRBJ2-1; D may be TRBD1 or TRBD2 (5 bases each). Per the germline V gene, CDR1 is MGHRA and CDR2 is YSYEKL. Trimming pared 0 bases from V and 12 bases from J, leaving 24 bases between. The CDR3 loop spans 17 amino acids. The CDR3 is CASSQEDGIQRTRVQFF. The CDR3 coding sequence is TGCGCCAGCAGCCAAGAGGACGGAATCCAGCGGACCAGGGTGCAGTTCTTC.